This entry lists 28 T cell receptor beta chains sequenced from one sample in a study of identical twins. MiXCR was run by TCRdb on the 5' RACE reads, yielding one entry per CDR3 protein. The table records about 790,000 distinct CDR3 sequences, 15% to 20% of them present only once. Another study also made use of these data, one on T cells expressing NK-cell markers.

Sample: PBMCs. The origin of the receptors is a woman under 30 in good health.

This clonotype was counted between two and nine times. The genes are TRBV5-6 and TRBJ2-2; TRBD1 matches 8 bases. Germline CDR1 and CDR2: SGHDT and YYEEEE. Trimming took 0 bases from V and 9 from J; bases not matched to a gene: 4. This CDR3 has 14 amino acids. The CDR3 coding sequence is TGTGCCAGCAGCTTGGGGACAGGGTTGCGGGAGCTGTTTTTT. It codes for CASSLGTGLRELFF.

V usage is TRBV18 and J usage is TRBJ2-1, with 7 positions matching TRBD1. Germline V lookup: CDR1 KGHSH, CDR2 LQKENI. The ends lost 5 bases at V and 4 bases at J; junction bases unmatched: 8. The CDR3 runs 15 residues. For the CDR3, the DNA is TGTGCCAGCTCAACGGGGCCAGGGGGATACAATGAGCAGTTCTTC. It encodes CASSTGPGGYNEQFF.

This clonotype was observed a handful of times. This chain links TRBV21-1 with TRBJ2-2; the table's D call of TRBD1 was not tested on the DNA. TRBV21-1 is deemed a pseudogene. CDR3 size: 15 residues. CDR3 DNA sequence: TGTGCCAGCAGCGTAGACAGGGGGCGCGACGGGGAGCTGTTTTTT. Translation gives CASSVDRGRDGELFF.

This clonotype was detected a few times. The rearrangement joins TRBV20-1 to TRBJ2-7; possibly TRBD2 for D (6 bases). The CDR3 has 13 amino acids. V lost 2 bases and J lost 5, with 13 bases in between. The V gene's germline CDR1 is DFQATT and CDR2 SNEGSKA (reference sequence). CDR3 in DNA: TGCAGTGCTAGACGTCTAGCGACGAACGAGCAGTACTTC. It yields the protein CSARRLATNEQYF.

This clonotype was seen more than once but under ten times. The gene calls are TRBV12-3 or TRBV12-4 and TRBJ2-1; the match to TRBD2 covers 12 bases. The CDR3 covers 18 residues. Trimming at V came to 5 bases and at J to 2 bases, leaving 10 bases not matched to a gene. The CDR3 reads CASSLGLAGTNPYNEQFF. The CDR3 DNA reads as TGTGCCAGCAGTCTAGGACTAGCGGGAACCAATCCCTACAATGAGCAGTTCTTC.

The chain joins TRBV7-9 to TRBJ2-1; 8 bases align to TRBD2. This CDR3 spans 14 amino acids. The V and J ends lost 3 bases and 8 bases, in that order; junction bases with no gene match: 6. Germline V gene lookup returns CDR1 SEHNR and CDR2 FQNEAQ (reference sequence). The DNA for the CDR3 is TGTGCCAGCAGCTTGCAGCGGGAGCCCGATGAGCAGTTCTTC. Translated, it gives CASSLQREPDEQFF.

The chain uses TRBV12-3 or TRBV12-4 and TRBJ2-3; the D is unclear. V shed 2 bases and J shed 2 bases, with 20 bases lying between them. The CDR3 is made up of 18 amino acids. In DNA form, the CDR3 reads TGTGCCAGCAGTTTAATTTCGGTCGGCCAGCCCCTCACAGATACGCAGTATTTT. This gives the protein CASSLISVGQPLTDTQYF.

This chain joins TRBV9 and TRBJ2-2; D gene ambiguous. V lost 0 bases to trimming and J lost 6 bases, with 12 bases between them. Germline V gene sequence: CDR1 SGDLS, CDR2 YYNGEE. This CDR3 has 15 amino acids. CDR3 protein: CASSVAGSLAGELFF. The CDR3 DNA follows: TGTGCCAGCAGCGTAGCGGGTAGCCTGGCCGGGGAGCTGTTTTTT.

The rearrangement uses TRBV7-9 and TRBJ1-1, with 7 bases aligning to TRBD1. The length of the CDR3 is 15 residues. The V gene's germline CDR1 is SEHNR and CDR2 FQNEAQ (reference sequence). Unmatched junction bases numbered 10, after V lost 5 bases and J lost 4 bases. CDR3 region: CASSAKTGVGTEAFF. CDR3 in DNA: TGTGCCAGCAGCGCAAAAACAGGGGTGGGCACTGAAGCTTTCTTT.

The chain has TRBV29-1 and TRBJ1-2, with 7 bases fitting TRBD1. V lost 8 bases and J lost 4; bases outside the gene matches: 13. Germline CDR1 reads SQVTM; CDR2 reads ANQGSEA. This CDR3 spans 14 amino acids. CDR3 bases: TGCAGCACCATAAGGGGGCGGATAGGCTATGGCTACACCTTC. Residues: CSTIRGRIGYGYTF.

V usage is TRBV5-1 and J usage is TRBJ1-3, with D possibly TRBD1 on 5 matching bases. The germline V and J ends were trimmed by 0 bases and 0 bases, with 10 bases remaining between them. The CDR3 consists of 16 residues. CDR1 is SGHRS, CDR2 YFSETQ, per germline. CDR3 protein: CASSLETGRSGNTIYF. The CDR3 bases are TGCGCCAGCAGCTTGGAAACAGGACGCTCTGGAAACACCATATATTTT.

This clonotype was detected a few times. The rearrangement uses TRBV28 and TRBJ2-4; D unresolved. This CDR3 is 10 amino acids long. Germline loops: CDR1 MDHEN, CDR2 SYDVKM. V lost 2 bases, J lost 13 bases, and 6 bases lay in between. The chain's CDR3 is CASSLKRQYF. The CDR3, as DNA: TGTGCCAGCAGTTTAAAGCGCCAGTACTTC. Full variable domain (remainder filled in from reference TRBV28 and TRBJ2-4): DVKVTQSSRYLVKRTGEKVFLECVQDMDHENMFWYRQDPGLGLRLIYFSYDVKMKEKGDIPEGYSVSREKKERFSLILESASTNQTSMYLCASSLKRQYFGAGTRLSVL.

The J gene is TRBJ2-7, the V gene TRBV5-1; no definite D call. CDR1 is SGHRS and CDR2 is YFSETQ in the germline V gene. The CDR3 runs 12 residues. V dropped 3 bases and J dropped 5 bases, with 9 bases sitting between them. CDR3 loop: CASSWARDEQYF. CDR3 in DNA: TGCGCCAGCAGCTGGGCCCGGGACGAGCAGTACTTC.

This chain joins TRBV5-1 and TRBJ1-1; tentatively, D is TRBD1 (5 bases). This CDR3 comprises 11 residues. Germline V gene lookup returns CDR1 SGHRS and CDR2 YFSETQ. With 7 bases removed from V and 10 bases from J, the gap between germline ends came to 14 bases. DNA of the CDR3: TGCGCCAGCGCAGGGCAGTCCGGAGCTTTCTTT. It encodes CASAGQSGAFF.

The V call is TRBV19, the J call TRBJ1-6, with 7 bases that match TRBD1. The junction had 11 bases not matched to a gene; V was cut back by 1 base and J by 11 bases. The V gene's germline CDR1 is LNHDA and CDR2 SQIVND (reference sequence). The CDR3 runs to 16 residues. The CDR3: CASSIASTGPFPPLHF. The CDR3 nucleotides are TGTGCCAGTAGTATAGCTTCGACAGGGCCGTTCCCACCCCTCCACTTT.

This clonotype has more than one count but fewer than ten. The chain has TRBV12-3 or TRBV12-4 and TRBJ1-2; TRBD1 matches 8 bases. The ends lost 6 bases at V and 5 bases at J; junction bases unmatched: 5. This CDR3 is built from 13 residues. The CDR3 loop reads CASSTGGNYGYTF. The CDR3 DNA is TGTGCCAGCAGCACAGGGGGGAATTATGGCTACACCTTC.

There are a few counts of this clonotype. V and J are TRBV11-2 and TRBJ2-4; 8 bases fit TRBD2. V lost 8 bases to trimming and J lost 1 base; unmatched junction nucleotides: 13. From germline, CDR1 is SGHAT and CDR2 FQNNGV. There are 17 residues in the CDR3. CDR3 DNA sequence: TGTGCCAGCTCCCCGGAGCGGGAGAGGGGGGCCAAAAACATTCAGTACTTC. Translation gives CASSPERERGAKNIQYF. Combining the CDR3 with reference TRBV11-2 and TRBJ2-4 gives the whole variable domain EAGVAQSPRYKIIEKRQSVAFWCNPISGHATLYWYQQILGQGPKLLIQFQNNGVVDDSQLPKDRFSAERLKGVDSTLKIQPAKLEDSAVYLCASSPERERGAKNIQYFGAGTRLSVL.

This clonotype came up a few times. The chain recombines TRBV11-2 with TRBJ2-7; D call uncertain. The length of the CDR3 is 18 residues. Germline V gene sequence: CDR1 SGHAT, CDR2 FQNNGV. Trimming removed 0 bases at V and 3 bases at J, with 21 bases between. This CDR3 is CASSLDRSTEMGFYEQYF. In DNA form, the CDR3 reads TGTGCCAGCAGCTTAGACCGATCTACGGAAATGGGGTTCTACGAGCAGTACTTC.

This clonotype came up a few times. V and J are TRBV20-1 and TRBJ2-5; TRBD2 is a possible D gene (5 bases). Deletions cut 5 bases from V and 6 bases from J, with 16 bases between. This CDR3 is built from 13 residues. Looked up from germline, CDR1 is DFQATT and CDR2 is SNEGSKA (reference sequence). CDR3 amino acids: CSAEDSQMKTQYF. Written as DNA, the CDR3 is TGCAGTGCTGAGGACTCCCAGATGAAGACCCAGTACTTC.

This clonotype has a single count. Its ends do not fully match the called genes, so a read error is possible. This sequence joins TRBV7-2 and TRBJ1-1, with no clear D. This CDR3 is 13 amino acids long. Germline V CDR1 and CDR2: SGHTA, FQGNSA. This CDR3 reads CASSLVENSEAFF. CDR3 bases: TGTGCCAGCAGCTTAGTGGAGAACAGTGAAGCTTTCTTT.

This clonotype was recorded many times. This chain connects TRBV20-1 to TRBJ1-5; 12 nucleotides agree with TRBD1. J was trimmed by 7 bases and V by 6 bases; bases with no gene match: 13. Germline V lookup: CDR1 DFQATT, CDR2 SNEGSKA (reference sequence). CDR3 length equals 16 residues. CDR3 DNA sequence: TGCAGTGCACGTCAGGTGTCGGGACAGGGGGCACAGCCCCAGCATTTT. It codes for CSARQVSGQGAQPQHF.

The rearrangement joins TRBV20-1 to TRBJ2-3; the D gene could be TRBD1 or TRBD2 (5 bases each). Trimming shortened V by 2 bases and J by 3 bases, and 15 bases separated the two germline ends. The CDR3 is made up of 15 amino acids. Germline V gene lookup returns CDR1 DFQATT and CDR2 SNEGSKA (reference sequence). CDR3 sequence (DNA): TGCAGTGCTAGACAGAACCCTGGGGGTACAGATACGCAGTATTTT. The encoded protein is CSARQNPGGTDTQYF.

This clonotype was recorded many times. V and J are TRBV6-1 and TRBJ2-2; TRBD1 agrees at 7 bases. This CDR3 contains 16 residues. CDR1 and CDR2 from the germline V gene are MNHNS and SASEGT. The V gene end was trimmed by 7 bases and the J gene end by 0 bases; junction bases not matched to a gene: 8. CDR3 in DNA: TGTGCCAGCACCCAACAGGGGCCCGCGAACACCGGGGAGCTGTTTTTT. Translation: CASTQQGPANTGELFF.

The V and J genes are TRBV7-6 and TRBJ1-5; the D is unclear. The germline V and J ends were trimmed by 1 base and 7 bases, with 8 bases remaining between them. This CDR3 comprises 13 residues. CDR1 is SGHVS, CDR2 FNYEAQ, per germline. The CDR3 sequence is CASSLGNTQPQHF. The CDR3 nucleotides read TGTGCCAGCAGCTTAGGCAATACACAGCCCCAGCATTTT.

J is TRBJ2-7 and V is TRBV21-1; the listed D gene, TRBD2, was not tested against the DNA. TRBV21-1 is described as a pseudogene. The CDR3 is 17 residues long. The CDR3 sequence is CASSPRLRERGPYEQYF. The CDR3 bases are TGTGCCAGCAGCCCCCGCCTTAGGGAGCGGGGACCCTACGAGCAGTACTTC.

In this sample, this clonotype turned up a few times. The CDR3 is CASKIEGNTEAFF. DNA of the CDR3: TGTGCCAGCAAGATTGAAGGGAACACTGAAGCTTTCTTT. The chain couples TRBV2 to TRBJ1-1; D gene ambiguous. This CDR3 comprises 13 residues. Looked up from germline, CDR1 is SNHLY and CDR2 is FYNNEI. The V end lost 7 bases, the J end lost 1 base, and 10 bases lay between the germline ends.

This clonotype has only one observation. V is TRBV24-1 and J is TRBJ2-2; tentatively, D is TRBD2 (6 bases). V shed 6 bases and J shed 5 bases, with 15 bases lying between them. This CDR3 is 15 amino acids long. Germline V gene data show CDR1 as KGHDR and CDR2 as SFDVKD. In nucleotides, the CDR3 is TGTGCCACCAGTCCAAGGGGCGCGGGGACCGGGGAGCTGTTTTTT. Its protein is CATSPRGAGTGELFF.

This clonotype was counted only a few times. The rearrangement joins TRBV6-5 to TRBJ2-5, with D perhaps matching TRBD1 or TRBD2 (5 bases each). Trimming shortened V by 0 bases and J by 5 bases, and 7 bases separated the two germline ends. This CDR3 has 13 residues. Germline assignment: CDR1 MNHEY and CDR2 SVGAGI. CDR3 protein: CASSYSEGETQYF. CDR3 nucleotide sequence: TGTGCCAGCAGTTACTCAGAGGGGGAGACCCAGTACTTC.